A selection of T cell receptor beta chains follows, all from one sample in a study of blood T cell repertoires in COVID-19. The protocol was immunoSEQ multiplex PCR, while the TCRdb copy is restricted to in-frame clones and leaves out a portion. Of under 300,000 clones in the sample, roughly 91% are singletons; the top ten hold 0.99%. The sample was peripheral blood. These receptor sequences come from a woman aged 35 to 49 who had recovered from COVID-19. Both conserved end residues are trimmed from each CDR3. Fields, in order: V gene, CDR3 protein.

TRBV3-1/TRBV3-2	ASSPGGPAGSEAF
TRBV19	ASMGTSGMGEQF
TRBV27	ASSWGERLAGGSTDTQY
TRBV18	ASSQGVHGGDTQY
TRBV30	AWRDRGSYNEQF
TRBV7-8	ASSPLAGGVTDTQY
TRBV4-2	ASQRERGTDTQY
TRBV6-2/TRBV6-3	ASSQLADRYEQY
TRBV6-5	ATSRTTQETQY
TRBV5-4	ASSLAGGSGGFEQY
TRBV27	ASSEGGRRNGYT
TRBV24-1	ATSARTTPGEQF
TRBV30	AWRGGIWSSGANVLT
TRBV7-3	ASSPGTGSNQPQH
TRBV11-3	ASSLGQGAKNIQY
TRBV7-9	ASSLRSGGEDTQY
TRBV27	ASSDSPRGTGELF
TRBV18	ASSPPRGSNEQF
TRBV11-3	ASSALGSPYGYT
TRBV6-2/TRBV6-3	ASSSLAGARNEQY
TRBV6-5	ASSYSRGGSYNEQF
TRBV4-2	ASSQAEGQGGVEAF
TRBV9	ASSPTGGAIYGYT
TRBV7-9	ASSPTGVGGYT